These 6 T cell receptor beta chains were all obtained from the same sample, sequenced in a study of response to subunit inactivated influenza vaccine. One entry per CDR3 protein, called by TCRdb with MiXCR from the RT-PCR reads. Among 600,000 to 850,000 distinct CDR3 sequences listed, 14% were seen once. The source material was PBMCs from blood, sampled about 14 days before vaccination. All receptors come from a man aged 45-65 years who received an inactivated influenza vaccine.

The V gene is TRBV4-3, the J gene TRBJ1-2; TRBD1 aligns across 9 bases. CDR1 is LGHNA and CDR2 is YSLEER in the germline V gene. The junction had 6 bases not matched to a gene; V was cut back by 3 bases and J by 7 bases. This CDR3 comprises 14 residues. The CDR3 coding sequence is TGCGCCAGCAGCCACGGACAGGGGAGCTCTGGCTACACCTTC. Translated, it gives CASSHGQGSSGYTF.

The rearrangement joins TRBV12-3 or TRBV12-4 to TRBJ1-2, with unresolved D. V lost 6 bases and J 7 bases, leaving 15 bases between the germline ends. The CDR3 spans 13 residues. The CDR3 DNA sequence: TGTGCCAGCAGCTCCGTCCCGGGCGGTGGCTACACCTTC. It yields the protein CASSSVPGGGYTF.

The V call is TRBV5-1, the J call TRBJ2-3; 13 bases align to TRBD2. Germline lookup yields CDR1 SGHRS and CDR2 YFSETQ. Germline trimming cut 2 bases from V and 4 bases from J; bases unmatched to any gene: 4. The CDR3 is made up of 16 amino acids. Here the CDR3 DNA reads TGCGCCAGCAGCTTAAGGACTAGCGGGAGACCAGATACGCAGTATTTT. Protein: CASSLRTSGRPDTQYF.

The gene calls are TRBV5-6 and TRBJ2-7; either TRBD1 or TRBD2 may fit D (5 bases each). The CDR3 consists of 14 residues. V lost 1 base and J lost 2, with 10 bases in between. Germline CDR1 reads SGHDT; CDR2 reads YYEEEE. CDR3 region: CASSLLLGAYEQYF. CDR3 sequence (DNA): TGTGCCAGCAGCTTGCTCTTGGGGGCCTACGAGCAGTACTTC.

This clonotype was recorded a few times. This chain uses TRBV15 with TRBJ1-1; D uncertain. V lost 5 bases and J 4 bases, leaving 14 bases between the germline ends. Germline CDR1 LNHNV, CDR2 YYDKDF (reference sequence). The CDR3 is made up of 14 amino acids. In nucleotides, the CDR3 is TGTGCCACCAGCCACGGGTTCACTGCCACTGAAGCTTTCTTT. As protein: CATSHGFTATEAFF.

The chain couples TRBV5-1 to TRBJ1-1; TRBD1 matches 10 bases. Germline loops: CDR1 SGHRS, CDR2 YFSETQ. Trimming took 2 bases from V and 7 from J; bases not matched to a gene: 14. The CDR3 has 17 amino acids. This CDR3 is CASSFRTPETGGGEAFF. The CDR3 region has the DNA TGCGCCAGCAGCTTCCGTACCCCCGAGACAGGGGGCGGTGAAGCTTTCTTT. Filled out from reference TRBV5-1 and TRBJ1-1, the complete variable domain reads KAGVTQTPRYLIKTRGQQVTLSCSPISGHRSVSWYQQTPGQGLQFLFEYFSETQRNKGNFPGRFSGRQFSNSRSEMNVSTLELGDSALYLCASSFRTPETGGGEAFFGQGTRLTVV.